Shown below are 21 T cell receptor beta chains from a single sample sequenced in a study of blood T cell repertoires in COVID-19. The assay was immunoSEQ multiplex PCR, and TCRdb's table has in-frame clones only and misses some. The data hold roughly 250,000 clones, with 75% to 90% observed a single time. Specimen: PBMCs or T cells enriched from blood (not recorded which). The receptors stem from a woman aged 25-40 years who had recovered from COVID-19.

This clone is a singleton in its sample. This chain joins TRBV5-4 and TRBJ2-7; 7 bases match TRBD1. This CDR3 region has 15 residues. Germline CDR1 SGHNT, CDR2 YYREEE (reference sequence). V lost 0 bases and J lost 2; bases outside the gene matches: 5. CDR3 nucleotide sequence: TGTGCCAGCAGCTTGGAACAGGGGAGCCCCTACGAGCAGTACTTC. Amino acid sequence: CASSLEQGSPYEQYF.

Here the CDR3 DNA reads TGTGCCATCAGTTCCGGGACTAGCGGGACCCTCTTCTCCTACAATGAGCAGTTCTTC. Amino acid sequence: CAISSGTSGTLFSYNEQFF. V gene TRBV10-3 combines with J gene TRBJ2-1, with 13 bases identical to TRBD2. CDR3 length: 19 residues. The germline V gene encodes CDR1 ENHRY and CDR2 SYGVKD. The J segment lost 0 bases and the V segment lost 5 bases, leaving 10 bases of the junction unmatched.

This sequence joins TRBV7-8 and TRBJ2-2, with a possible D match to TRBD2 (7 bases). Between the trimmed V and J ends, which lost 5 bases and 6 bases, there was a span of 19 bases. The CDR3 loop spans 16 amino acids. Germline CDR1 reads SGHVS; CDR2 reads FQNEAQ. CDR3 region: CASSPYGGPSSGELFF. DNA of the CDR3: TGTGCCAGCAGCCCCTACGGGGGGCCCTCTTCCGGGGAGCTGTTTTTT. Combining the CDR3 with reference TRBV7-8 and TRBJ2-2 gives the whole variable domain GAGVSQSPRYKVAKRGQDVALRCDPISGHVSLFWYQQALGQGPEFLTYFQNEAQLDKSGLPSDRFFAERPEGSVSTLKIQRTQQEDSAVYLCASSPYGGPSSGELFFGEGSRLTVL.

The rearrangement joins TRBV15 to TRBJ1-1; 12 bases fit TRBD1. Germline lookup yields CDR1 LNHNV and CDR2 YYDKDF (reference sequence). V lost 1 base and J lost 8; bases outside the gene matches: 8. The CDR3 totals 16 residues. CDR3 sequence: CATSRVLGQGAAEAFF. The CDR3 nucleotides are TGTGCCACCAGCAGAGTGTTGGGACAGGGGGCGGCGGAAGCTTTCTTT.

The table lists this clone with a count of one. The CDR3 here is CASSLDISRPPYGYTF. The CDR3 DNA follows: TGTGCCAGCAGCTTGGACATTTCCCGCCCCCCGTATGGCTACACCTTC. V gene TRBV5-4 combines with J gene TRBJ1-2; unclear D gene. Germline lookup yields CDR1 SGHNT and CDR2 YYREEE (reference sequence). The V gene lost 0 bases and the J gene lost 5 bases, with 17 bases spanning the gap. This CDR3 has 16 residues.

The chain has TRBV3-1 (or the pseudogene TRBV3-2) and TRBJ2-3; no reliable D call. Germline lookup yields CDR1 LGHDT and CDR2 YNNKEL (reference sequence). V lost 1 base and J 8 bases, leaving 7 bases between the germline ends. There are 12 residues in the CDR3. The DNA for the CDR3 is TGTGCCAGCAGCCAAGCGGGTGGTACGCAGTATTTT. This sequence encodes CASSQAGGTQYF.

This clone has only one observation. This chain uses TRBV6-2 or TRBV6-3 with TRBJ2-5; 8 bases line up with TRBD1. Germline V CDR1 and CDR2: MNHEY, SVGEGT. V was pared by 1 base and J by 4 bases, with 5 bases of the junction left unmatched. The CDR3 sequence is 15 residues long. CDR3 residues: CASSYFATGAETQYF. CDR3 DNA sequence: TGTGCCAGCAGTTACTTTGCGACAGGGGCAGAGACCCAGTACTTC.

The V call is TRBV18, the J call TRBJ1-1; D remains unclear. The CDR3 contains 15 residues. Between the trimmed V and J ends, which lost 2 bases and 4 bases, there was a span of 14 bases. Germline loops: CDR1 KGHSH, CDR2 LQKENI. This CDR3 reads CASSPMREPGTEAFF. The CDR3 nucleotides read TGTGCCAGCTCACCAATGAGGGAACCGGGCACTGAAGCTTTCTTT.

V and J are TRBV5-1 and TRBJ2-5; no definite D call. CDR1 and CDR2 from the germline V gene are SGHRS and YFSETQ. The CDR3 contains 12 residues. V was cut by 0 bases and J by 5 bases, with 5 bases left in between. CDR3 region: CASSLDLETQYF. The DNA of the CDR3 is TGCGCCAGCAGCTTGGATCTGGAGACCCAGTACTTC.

The chain carries TRBV3-1 (or the pseudogene TRBV3-2) and TRBJ1-3, with D uncertain. This CDR3 region has 15 residues. Germline V gene lookup returns CDR1 LGHDT and CDR2 YNNKEL (reference sequence). The V end was cut by 1 base, the J end by 4 bases, with 11 bases between. CDR3 amino acids: CASSQVGFGGNTIYF. CDR3 sequence (DNA): TGTGCCAGCAGCCAAGTAGGCTTCGGGGGAAACACCATATATTTT.

V gene TRBV19 combines with J gene TRBJ1-5; D unresolved. V was pared by 4 bases and J by 7 bases, with 11 bases between. This CDR3 comprises 13 residues. Germline V gene lookup returns CDR1 LNHDA and CDR2 SQIVND (reference sequence). CDR3: CASSTPGRQPQHF. In nucleotides, the CDR3 is TGTGCCAGTAGTACGCCGGGGAGGCAGCCCCAGCATTTT.

The chain carries TRBV5-1 and TRBJ2-2, with 7 bases identical to TRBD1. CDR3 size: 17 residues. The trim removed 5 bases at V and 2 bases at J, leaving 12 bases unmatched. Germline assignment: CDR1 SGHRS and CDR2 YFSETQ. The CDR3 reads CASSFSRDSGNTGELFF. The CDR3 nucleotides read TGCGCCAGCAGTTTCAGCCGGGACAGCGGAAACACCGGGGAGCTGTTTTTT.

This chain connects TRBV28 to TRBJ2-3, with 8 bases identical to TRBD2. V dropped 6 bases and J dropped 2; count of bases not matched to a gene: 7. Germline assignment: CDR1 MDHEN and CDR2 SYDVKM. This CDR3 has 15 residues. This CDR3 reads CASRDYSGNTDTQYF. The CDR3 nucleotides are TGTGCCAGCAGAGACTATAGCGGGAACACAGATACGCAGTATTTT.

The V and J genes are TRBV28 and TRBJ1-2; 8 nucleotides agree with TRBD1. Germline V CDR1 and CDR2: MDHEN, SYDVKM. The J segment lost 6 bases and the V segment lost 7 bases, leaving 13 bases of the junction unmatched. The CDR3 length is 15 residues. The CDR3 reads CASTQTPLQGDGYTF. The CDR3 nucleotides read TGTGCCAGCACTCAAACTCCCCTACAGGGGGATGGCTACACCTTC.

The gene calls are TRBV7-9 and TRBJ2-7; D gene unclear. V was trimmed by 5 bases and J by 9 bases, leaving 20 bases between them. This CDR3 is 14 amino acids long. CDR1 and CDR2 from the germline V gene are SEHNR and FQNEAQ (reference sequence). The CDR3 is CASSPLEVLAVQYF. The DNA for the CDR3 is TGTGCCAGCAGCCCCCTCGAGGTACTGGCGGTGCAGTACTTC.

This clone was seen a single time. The V gene is TRBV10-1, the J gene TRBJ2-1; 7 positions match TRBD1. The germline CDR1 and CDR2 sequences are WNHNN and SYGVQD (reference sequence). The V gene end was trimmed by 7 bases and the J gene end by 12 bases; junction bases not matched to a gene: 6. The CDR3 has 11 amino acids. CDR3 loop: CASKGQGVQFF. The CDR3 nucleotides read TGCGCCAGCAAAGGCCAGGGGGTGCAGTTCTTC.

Of note for this clone: Other DNA variants within this sample encode the same CDR3. The genes are TRBV5-1 and TRBJ1-3, with TRBD1 matching over 7 bases. J gave up 0 bases and V 3 bases, and 3 bases lay outside the gene matches. CDR1 SGHRS and CDR2 YFSETQ come from the germline V gene. This CDR3 is built from 15 residues. The CDR3 loop reads CASSSTGDSGNTIYF. The CDR3 DNA is TGCGCCAGCAGCTCAACAGGGGACTCTGGAAACACCATATATTTT.

The chain combines TRBV7-2 with TRBJ1-1, with no clear D. Germline CDR1 and CDR2: SGHTA and FQGNSA. V lost 3 bases to trimming and J lost 11 bases, with 16 bases between them. The CDR3 is 13 residues long. CDR3 nucleotides: TGTGCCAGCAGCTTCTCACACTACCCCGGGGCTTTCTTT. Translation: CASSFSHYPGAFF.

V usage is TRBV15 and J usage is TRBJ1-6, with D possibly being TRBD1 (6 bases). Germline CDR1 is LNHNV and CDR2 is YYDKDF (reference sequence). This CDR3 is built from 16 residues. V lost 0 bases to trimming and J lost 5 bases, with 11 bases between them. Here the CDR3 reads CATSRDTTGNNSPLHF. In nucleotides, the CDR3 is TGTGCCACCAGCAGAGATACTACAGGGAATAATTCACCCCTCCACTTT.

This clone was found a few times. The chain recombines TRBV10-1 with TRBJ2-2; TRBD1 matches 7 bases. The junction had 4 bases not matched to a gene; V was cut back by 2 bases and J by 7 bases. The CDR3 totals 14 residues. Germline CDR1 and CDR2: WNHNN and SYGVQD (reference sequence). CDR3: CASSERQGGGELFF. Written as DNA, the CDR3 is TGCGCCAGCAGTGAGAGACAGGGCGGCGGGGAGCTGTTTTTT.

The rearrangement uses TRBV19 and TRBJ1-5, with a weak D call TRBD1 (5 bases). This CDR3 is built from 13 residues. CDR1 LNHDA and CDR2 SQIVND come from the germline V gene (reference sequence). Trimming cost V 4 bases and J 9 bases, with 13 bases left between them. The CDR3 loop reads CASSSDSKWPQHF. CDR3 coding DNA: TGTGCCAGTAGTAGCGACAGTAAGTGGCCCCAGCATTTT. The full variable domain, its missing parts supplied by reference TRBV19 and TRBJ1-5, is DGGITQSPKYLFRKEGQNVTLSCEQNLNHDAMYWYRQDPGQGLRLIYYSQIVNDFQKGDIAEGYSVSREKKESFPLTVTSAQKNPTAFYLCASSSDSKWPQHFGDGTRLSIL.